The T cell receptor beta chain under discussion was sequenced for a study of T cell clusters in autoimmune cytopenias. Multiplex touch-down PCR amplified TRB using TRB-A and TRB-B pools in one tube. No DNA is given; TCRdb re-called the multiplex PCR reads and lists each CDR3 protein once. Reported are 6,000 to 9,500 distinct CDR3 sequences; the ten largest clones contain 20% to 25%. Each sample's input was 250 to 300 ng genomic DNA, about 38,000 genome equivalents. The CDR3 covers 18 residues. Per the germline V gene, CDR1 is MNHEY and CDR2 is SMNVEV (reference sequence). Another study also made use of these data, one on T cell repertoires in aging, cancer and after chemotherapy.

The sequence derives from a human donor in good health. This chain uses TRBV27 with TRBJ1-6; absent DNA, TCRdb's TRBD1 call cannot be checked. The material sequenced was peripheral blood. The CDR3 reads CASSLGQGGGPYNSPLHF.